This T cell receptor beta chain was obtained from a study of blood T cell repertoires in COVID-19. Study-level background: Acute-phase and convalescent COVID-19 samples originated in the United States, Italy and Spain. PBMCs, B-cell-depleted T cells, or T cells provided the cDNA or gDNA that made up the material.

Germline-derived CDR1 and CDR2 are SGHRS and YFSETQ. The trim removed 0 bases at V and 2 bases at J, leaving 6 bases unmatched. CDR3 size: 16 residues. In the study's own analysis: Amplification of reference gene primers was used by the study to estimate nucleated cell counts. Method: immunoSEQ multiplex PCR; TCRdb's copy keeps in-frame clones and lacks some. V and J calls and clone size follow that table, whereas D and trimming were derived from the DNA. The data hold 120,000 to 150,000 clones, with 87% observed a single time. This chain joins TRBV5-1 and TRBJ1-2, with 8 bases lining up with TRBD1. This sequence was found in an elderly man with acute or convalescent COVID-19. Sequencing input: peripheral blood. CDR3: CASSLDPGQGNYGYTF. Here the CDR3 DNA reads TGCGCCAGCAGCTTGGACCCCGGACAGGGAAACTATGGCTACACCTTC. The full variable domain, rest sourced from reference TRBV5-1 and TRBJ1-2, is KAGVTQTPRYLIKTRGQQVTLSCSPISGHRSVSWYQQTPGQGLQFLFEYFSETQRNKGNFPGRFSGRQFSNSRSEMNVSTLELGDSALYLCASSLDPGQGNYGYTFGSGTRLTVV.